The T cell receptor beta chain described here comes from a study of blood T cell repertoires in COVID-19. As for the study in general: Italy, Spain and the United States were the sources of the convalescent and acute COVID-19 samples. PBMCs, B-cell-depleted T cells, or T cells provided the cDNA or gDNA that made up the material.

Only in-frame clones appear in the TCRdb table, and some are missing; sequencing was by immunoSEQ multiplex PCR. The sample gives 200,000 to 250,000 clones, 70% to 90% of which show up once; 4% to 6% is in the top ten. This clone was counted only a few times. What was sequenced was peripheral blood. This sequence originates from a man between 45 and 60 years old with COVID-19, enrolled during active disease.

The CDR3 DNA follows: TGTGCCAGCAGCCAATCGAGAGCGGAGACCCAGTACTTC. Translated, it gives CASSQSRAETQYF. The J gene is TRBJ2-5, the V gene TRBV3-1 (or the pseudogene TRBV3-2); D is ambiguous. The germline gives CDR1 LGHDT, CDR2 YNNKEL (reference sequence). V was cut by 2 bases and J by 5 bases, with 9 bases left in between. This CDR3 comprises 13 residues.